This T cell receptor beta chain comes out of a study of beta chain features in type 1 diabetes. Study-wide background: Patients and healthy donors were similar in age, gender and cell yields.

Every participating donor gave one draw, a heparinised blood sample averaging about 116 mL. Sorting based on CD45RO/CCR7/CD25/CD127/CD95/CD27 separated CD4+ naive, central memory, regulatory and stem cell-like memory cells. Every bit of the isolated RNA underwent reverse transcription, so sequencing read expressed TCRB transcripts. Here immunoSEQ multiplex PCR was the method, and the copy in TCRdb shows in-frame clones only, minus some. Of about 220,000 clones in the sample, roughly a tenth were seen once. This CDR3 has 12 amino acids. V gave up 6 bases and J gave up 12 bases; unmatched junction bases: 8. Germline CDR1 is GTSNPN and CDR2 is SVGIG (reference sequence). This clone showed up just a few times.

This sequence originates from a man younger than 35 in good health. Sequencing was done on a sample of central memory CD4+ T cells from blood. The rearrangement uses TRBV30 and TRBJ2-1, with TRBD1 identical over 10 bases. The CDR3 is CACSGQGLGQFF. The CDR3 DNA reads as TGTGCCTGCTCGGGACAGGGGCTGGGGCAGTTCTTC.